This TCR beta chain was documented in a study of shared clonotypes between healthy human individuals. Whole-study results and caveats: All-four-donor shared clonotypes had higher generation probabilities than non-shared clonotypes did.

At deep level, the assay was performed. Each PCR replicate from the sorted subsets contained about 200 ng DNA, which is 25,000 to 30,000 T cell genomes. The method was immunoSEQ multiplex PCR; TCRdb's version includes in-frame clones alone and lacks a portion of them. The sample yields about 2.1 million clones, about 94% seen once. A remark on this clone: Its specificity is not known.

Only CD45RO-negative cells positively selected for CCR7 counted as naive CD8 cells, so terminally differentiated effector memory CD45RA+ cells were excluded. Germline loops: CDR1 MDHEN, CDR2 SYDVKM. The ends were cut back, 3 bases at V and 6 bases at J, with 12 bases in the middle. There are 14 residues in the CDR3. The sequenced material came from naive CD8+ T cells from PBMCs. The TCR originated in a man between 18 and 29 years old in good health. Some clones in this sample may be carry-over from other donors' samples. V and J are TRBV28 and TRBJ1-3; D not certain. The CDR3 protein is CASSFLNTVNTIYF. The DNA for the CDR3 is TGTGCCAGCAGTTTTCTGAACACTGTAAACACCATATATTTT.